One and the same sample provided the 5 T cell receptor beta chains below, sequenced in a study of blood T cell repertoires in COVID-19. TCRdb keeps only in-frame clones here, not all; method: immunoSEQ multiplex PCR. The profile covers about 140,000 clones, with approximately 79% appearing a single time and approximately 3.5% taken by the ten largest. Sequenced: peripheral blood. Receptors originate from a man aged 60 to 69 with acute or convalescent COVID-19.

This chain uses TRBV30 with TRBJ2-7; D not certain. This CDR3 is built from 13 residues. CDR1 is GTSNPN, CDR2 SVGIG, per germline (reference sequence). The V and J ends lost 0 bases and 0 bases respectively, with 6 bases between them. CDR3 loop: CAWSVRASYEQYF. CDR3 DNA sequence: TGTGCCTGGAGTGTGAGAGCCTCCTACGAGCAGTACTTC.

The chain joins TRBV5-4 to TRBJ1-4, with 9 bases that match TRBD1. This CDR3 region has 14 residues. Germline loops: CDR1 SGHNT, CDR2 YYREEE (reference sequence). J was trimmed by 17 bases and V by 4 bases; bases with no gene match: 15. CDR3 amino acids: CASSTGTGLRGDFF. In DNA form, the CDR3 reads TGTGCCAGCAGCACCGGGACAGGGTTGAGGGGGGATTTTTTT.

The CDR3 DNA reads TGTGCCAGCAGGCTGACAGGGAGCACTGAAGCTTTCTTT. Its translation is CASRLTGSTEAFF. The J gene is TRBJ1-1, the V gene TRBV12-3 or TRBV12-4; 7 positions match TRBD1. CDR3 length: 13 amino acids. The V segment lost 6 bases and the J segment 4 bases; nucleotides outside the gene matches: 5.

The V gene is TRBV19, the J gene TRBJ2-1, with 13 bases identical to TRBD2. CDR3 length: 14 amino acids. The germline V gene has CDR1 LNHDA and CDR2 SQIVND (reference sequence). With 7 bases clipped from V and 4 bases from J, the junction kept 1 base outside the gene matches. The CDR3 reads CASTGLAGYNEQFF. The CDR3 DNA follows: TGTGCCAGTACGGGACTAGCGGGATACAATGAGCAGTTCTTC. Full variable domain (outside the CDR3, taken from reference TRBV19 and TRBJ2-1): DGGITQSPKYLFRKEGQNVTLSCEQNLNHDAMYWYRQDPGQGLRLIYYSQIVNDFQKGDIAEGYSVSREKKESFPLTVTSAQKNPTAFYLCASTGLAGYNEQFFGPGTRLTVL.

The chain couples TRBV23-1 to TRBJ1-4, with D possibly being TRBD1 (5 bases). TRBV23-1 is reported as an ORF; its role is uncertain. With 7 bases removed from V and 6 bases from J, the gap between germline ends came to 12 bases. CDR3 length: 13 amino acids. CDR3 coding DNA: TGCGCCAGCACCCCCCAGGGTGATGAAAAACTGTTTTTT. Translating it yields CASTPQGDEKLFF.